The 18 T cell receptor beta chains in this list originate from one sample, sequenced in a study of blood T cell repertoires in COVID-19. This table comes from immunoSEQ multiplex PCR, and its TCRdb copy is limited to in-frame clones, with some not included. The data hold about 200,000 clones, with around 82% observed a single time. The sample consisted of peripheral blood. These receptors originate from a woman between 50 and 59 years old with acute or convalescent COVID-19.

V is TRBV3-1 (or the pseudogene TRBV3-2) and J is TRBJ2-7; D is possibly TRBD1 (7 bases). CDR1 LGHDT and CDR2 YNNKEL come from the germline V gene (reference sequence). V was cut by 1 base and J by 6 bases, with 10 bases left in between. This CDR3 spans 13 amino acids. CDR3 sequence reads: CASSQGQGGEQYF. CDR3 bases: TGTGCCAGCAGCCAAGGACAGGGAGGCGAGCAGTACTTC.

The chain uses TRBV6-6 and TRBJ1-5, with D uncertain. In germline, CDR1 is MNHNY, CDR2 SVGAGI (reference sequence). Trimming stripped 7 bases from V and 2 bases from J, with 15 bases between. The CDR3 has 15 residues. DNA for the CDR3: TGTGCCAGCATAAAGGGAGGATATGGCAATCAGCCCCAGCATTTT. Amino acids: CASIKGGYGNQPQHF.

The chain recombines TRBV6-1 with TRBJ2-7; D remains unclear. V lost 5 bases to trimming and J lost 2 bases, with 7 bases between them. In germline, CDR1 is MNHNS, CDR2 SASEGT. The CDR3 consists of 12 residues. CDR3 protein: CASSFQAYEQYF. The CDR3 coding sequence is TGTGCCAGCAGTTTTCAGGCCTACGAGCAGTACTTC.

The chain employs TRBV4-1 and TRBJ2-2; a weak D match, TRBD1 (5 bases). The germline CDR1 and CDR2 sequences are MGHRA and YSYEKL. Trimming removed 1 base at V and 1 base at J, with 10 bases between. The CDR3 has 16 residues. The CDR3 DNA reads TGCGCCAGCAGCCAAGTGACAGAGTGGAACACCGGGGAGCTGTTTTTT. Translated, it gives CASSQVTEWNTGELFF.

J is TRBJ1-2 and V is TRBV7-2, with 8 bases aligning to TRBD1. This CDR3 region has 14 residues. V shed 8 bases, J shed 2 bases, and the junction held 7 bases outside the gene matches. CDR1 is SGHTA and CDR2 is FQGNSA in the germline V gene. For the CDR3, the DNA is TGTGCCAGCGCTTATGACAGGGGCAACTATGGCTACACCTTC. This encodes CASAYDRGNYGYTF.

This chain connects TRBV28 to TRBJ1-2, with TRBD1 identical over 7 bases. Germline V gene sequence: CDR1 MDHEN, CDR2 SYDVKM. J gave up 8 bases and V 4 bases, and 13 bases lay outside the gene matches. CDR3 size: 15 residues. CDR3 sequence reads: CASSSPTGRTLGYTF. DNA for the CDR3: TGTGCCAGCAGTTCACCGACAGGGAGGACTTTGGGCTACACCTTC.

The J gene is TRBJ2-1, the V gene TRBV15, with 8 bases fitting TRBD2. The CDR3 loop spans 12 amino acids. Per the germline V gene, CDR1 is LNHNV and CDR2 is YYDKDF (reference sequence). V shed 9 bases, J shed 7 bases, and the junction held 5 bases outside the gene matches. CDR3 residues: CATSGRVNEQFF. In nucleotides, the CDR3 is TGTGCCACGTCCGGGAGGGTTAATGAGCAGTTCTTC.

The chain employs TRBV4-1 and TRBJ2-7, with 10 bases fitting TRBD1. The CDR3 totals 16 residues. The germline gives CDR1 MGHRA, CDR2 YSYEKL. Trimming removed 1 base from V and 4 bases from J; junction bases left unmatched: 7. The CDR3 sequence is CASSQGRDRGNYEQYF. CDR3 coding DNA: TGCGCCAGCAGCCAAGGTCGGGACAGGGGTAATTACGAGCAGTACTTC.

The chain couples TRBV7-2 to TRBJ2-1; D is unclear. CDR1 is SGHTA and CDR2 is FQGNSA in the germline V gene. Deletions cut 5 bases from V and 0 bases from J, with 11 bases between. This CDR3 contains 15 residues. CDR3 sequence reads: CASSPKLSSYNEQFF. The CDR3 coding sequence is TGTGCCAGCAGCCCGAAACTTAGCTCCTACAATGAGCAGTTCTTC.

The rearrangement joins TRBV5-1 to TRBJ2-7; 10 nucleotides align to TRBD2. The J segment lost 2 bases and the V segment lost 4 bases, leaving 6 bases of the junction unmatched. The V gene's germline CDR1 is SGHRS and CDR2 YFSETQ. The CDR3 contains 15 residues. This CDR3 is CASSPTGTSAYEQYF. The CDR3 nucleotides are TGCGCCAGCAGCCCGACCGGGACTAGCGCCTACGAGCAGTACTTC.

The genes are TRBV11-1 and TRBJ1-1; unclear D gene. This CDR3 has 13 amino acids. Trimming removed 1 base at V and 2 bases at J, with 5 bases between. Germline V gene sequence: CDR1 SGHAT, CDR2 FQDESV (reference sequence). DNA for the CDR3: TGTGCCAGCAGCTTAGGCAGTAACACTGAAGCTTTCTTT. Residues: CASSLGSNTEAFF.

The CDR3 DNA sequence: TGTGCCAGCAGCCCCCAAAACACCGGGGAGCTGTTTTTT. This gives the protein CASSPQNTGELFF. The chain combines TRBV3-1 (or the pseudogene TRBV3-2) with TRBJ2-2, with D uncertain. Germline CDR1 and CDR2: LGHDT and YNNKEL (reference sequence). The CDR3 runs 13 residues. Trimming stripped 4 bases from V and 2 bases from J, with 5 bases between.

This clone was detected many times. The gene calls are TRBV4-2 and TRBJ1-4; D gene unclear. This CDR3 has 12 amino acids. The ends were cut back, 4 bases at V and 7 bases at J, with 7 bases in the middle. Germline values: CDR1 LGHNA, CDR2 YNFKEQ. The CDR3 DNA follows: TGTGCCAGCAGCCTACTAGGTGAAAAACTGTTTTTT. Translation gives CASSLLGEKLFF.

This chain joins TRBV3-1 (or the pseudogene TRBV3-2) and TRBJ1-6; D uncertain. The ends were cut back, 4 bases at V and 9 bases at J, with 19 bases in the middle. The CDR3 contains 16 residues. Germline V gene lookup returns CDR1 LGHDT and CDR2 YNNKEL (reference sequence). For the CDR3, the DNA is TGTGCCAGCAGCCTCATGACGGGAGAGGCAAGTTCACCCCTCCACTTT. Protein product: CASSLMTGEASSPLHF.

The chain recombines TRBV15 with TRBJ1-5, with TRBD1 matching 8 bases. Germline V CDR1 and CDR2: LNHNV, YYDKDF (reference sequence). The CDR3 extends over 14 amino acids. V lost 9 bases to trimming and J lost 3 bases; unmatched junction nucleotides: 7. CDR3: CATAPDRVNQPQHF. The CDR3 nucleotides are TGTGCCACGGCCCCGGACAGGGTCAATCAGCCCCAGCATTTT.

V and J are TRBV10-2 and TRBJ2-7; perhaps TRBD1 as D (5 bases). V lost 7 bases and J lost 3, with 16 bases in between. Germline V gene data show CDR1 as WSHSY and CDR2 as SAAADI. The CDR3 length is 14 residues. This CDR3 is CASTTLDGHYEQYF. CDR3 bases: TGCGCCAGCACTACCCTGGACGGACACTACGAGCAGTACTTC.

The CDR3 sequence: CATSTPDTQYF. CDR3 DNA: TGTGCCACTTCGACTCCCGATACGCAGTATTTT. V usage is TRBV24-1 and J usage is TRBJ2-3; unclear D gene. Germline V gives CDR1 KGHDR, CDR2 SFDVKD. The V end lost 10 bases, the J end lost 6 bases, and 10 bases lay between the germline ends. CDR3 length: 11 amino acids.

The chain couples TRBV19 to TRBJ1-4, with D unresolved. The germline V gene encodes CDR1 LNHDA and CDR2 SQIVND (reference sequence). The CDR3 is 15 amino acids. V lost 6 bases, J lost 0 bases, and 11 bases lay in between. CDR3 loop: CASRLYSSTNEKLFF. CDR3 coding DNA: TGTGCCAGTAGGTTGTACAGTTCAACTAATGAAAAACTGTTTTTT. Drawing the rest from reference TRBV19 and TRBJ1-4, the complete variable domain is DGGITQSPKYLFRKEGQNVTLSCEQNLNHDAMYWYRQDPGQGLRLIYYSQIVNDFQKGDIAEGYSVSREKKESFPLTVTSAQKNPTAFYLCASRLYSSTNEKLFFGSGTQLSVL.